Listed below are T cell receptor beta chains from one sample, sequenced in a study of blood T cell repertoires in COVID-19. Assay used: immunoSEQ multiplex PCR; TCRdb lists only in-frame clones, some missing. Here the sample spans tens of thousands of clones, 65% to 90% being singletons. Sequencing input: peripheral blood. The receptor set was obtained from a human donor in a cohort sampled during active COVID-19. CDR3s leave out the opening cysteine and the closing phenylalanine or tryptophan.

TRBV3-1/TRBV3-2	TRBJ2-7	ASSQDRGLSYEQY
TRBV2	TRBJ1-2	ASTMYAQGPYGYT
TRBV4-2	TRBJ2-1	ASSPNSGRVPYNEQF
TRBV5-8	TRBJ2-2	ASSPLAGVAGELF
TRBV10-3	TRBJ2-1	AISEWSRGSKSIEQF
TRBV5-1	TRBJ1-1	ASSPGTGGTEAF
TRBV28	TRBJ2-1	ASSLGALIYAGALYNEQF
TRBV11-2	TRBJ2-1	ASSLASSSGYNEQF
TRBV6-2/TRBV6-3	TRBJ1-2	ASSYSAGLHGYT
TRBV7-2	TRBJ2-6	ASSSREANVLT
TRBV9	TRBJ2-3	ASSIARSTDTQY
TRBV2	TRBJ2-7	ASSGASGGEQY
TRBV5-4	TRBJ2-2	ATGRDNTGELF
TRBV28	TRBJ1-2	ASSLGGYDT
TRBV5-1	TRBJ2-1	ASRGLAGNNEQF
TRBV7-3	TRBJ2-2	ASSLGGTTNTGELF